This TCR beta chain was retrieved from a study of OX40 agonist ivuxolimab in advanced cancers. Regarding the study in general: Ivuxolimab was an agonistic, fully human IgG2 monoclonal antibody directed against OX40 (CD134), a costimulatory receptor. The paper reports the monotherapy dose-escalation portion (N of about 54 patients) of the phase I ivuxolimab trial. Three dose-escalation patients achieved partial responses, one with hepatocellular carcinoma and two with cutaneous melanoma. Prior anti-PD-1, anti-PD-L1 or anti-CTLA-4 therapy was permitted, and checkpoint inhibitors had been received by more than 35% of dose-escalation patients. A male proportion of 70% to 90% and a mean age of 60 years, ranging from roughly 23 to 85, were recorded for the dose-escalation cohort. Of the 50 to 55 dose-escalation patients, hepatocellular carcinoma was present in 19, melanoma in approximately 15, renal cell carcinoma in 9 and head and neck cancer in 9. The purpose of peripheral TCRbeta sequencing was to test whether ivuxolimab changed TCR sequence diversity and led to clonal T-cell expansion. Intravenous ivuxolimab was administered to patients every 2 weeks at six dose levels: 0.01, 0.1, 0.3, 1.5, 3 and 10 mg/kg. The research as a whole found: After ivuxolimab, expanded clones were on average more numerous among CD8+ T cells than among CD4+ T cells. Low levels of normalized T-cell clonal expansion were also shown by some nonresponding patients. In partial responders in the 0.1-3.0 mg/kg groups, normalized peripheral clonal expansion was found to be among the lowest, especially among CD8+ T cells. The antigen specificity of the peripheral T cells that underwent clonal expansion was not determined. At doses from 0.1 to 3.0 mg/kg, clonal expansion was seen in both CD4+ and CD8+ blood T cells between baseline and week 6.

Genomic DNA was extracted from sorted cells for sequencing of the TCRbeta CDR3 region. The immunoSEQ Assay was used to sequence the TCRbeta CDR3 regions. TCRdb re-hosts the immuneACCESS table, in-frame sequences only. Its copies lack some clones; in the studies checked, an unresolved V gene accounts for under half of them, and the cause for the rest is not known. Within this sample are roughly 29,000 clones, with more than 75% of them counted one time only. The leading ten clones occupy around 21% of the sample. Patients with a history of autoimmune disease or receiving systemic immunosuppression were excluded from the trial. Peripheral blood for TCR sequencing was drawn from every dose cohort at baseline, at cycle 4 day 1 and at cycle 7 day 1. Samples came from an open-label, multicenter, first-in-human phase I dose-escalation trial of ivuxolimab. Adults with locally advanced or metastatic melanoma, renal cell carcinoma, hepatocellular carcinoma or head and neck squamous cell carcinoma were enrolled in the trial. CD4+ and CD8+ T cells were sorted separately from peripheral blood before TCR sequencing.

Relative to germline, V is 2 bases shorter and J is 7 bases shorter, with 9 bases between their ends. Via the germline V gene (reference sequence), CDR1 is GTSNPN and CDR2 SVGIG. CDR3 length: 13 amino acids, cysteine to phenylalanine. The read is trimmed to its CDR3 DNA, 39 bases read in frame from base 1. A word on this clone: Its antigen is currently not known. No much larger clone is present one base from it, and per-base qualities are unavailable.

The input for sequencing was CD4+ or CD8+ T cells sorted from blood, taken in a trial of the OX40 agonist ivuxolimab. The chain joins TRBV30 to TRBJ1-6; confidence is insufficient to name the D gene. The clonotype was recovered from an adult with an advanced solid tumor such as melanoma, head and neck, liver or kidney cancer. The nucleotide sequence is TGTGCCTGGAGTATGGACGGGAATTCACCCCTCCACTTT. This codes for CAWSMDGNSPLHF.